This TCR beta chain was identified in a study of blood T cell repertoires in COVID-19 (dated by TCRdb to 2018 to 2021). Looking at the study overall: Collaborator samples came from the United States, Italy and Spain and covered acute and convalescent phases of COVID-19. The prospective study material was composed of cDNA or gDNA derived from T cells, B-cell-depleted T cells, or PBMCs. The samples were drawn from the first 160 participants of the ongoing ImmuneRACE study and from 950 to 1,500 subjects provided by 6 global collaborators. Sample metadata almost always included a de-identified subject ID, COVID-19 status, age in years and sex. The dataset comprised deeply sampled blood TCRbeta repertoires from subjects exposed to, actively infected with, or recovered from COVID-19. A freely available public database, intended as a resource for researchers studying the immune response to SARS-CoV-2, is where the repertoires were released. Where available, HLA class I and class II types were obtained from metadata supplied by the sample provider rather than from assay-based typing. Points the paper makes about the study in general: How much clinical and demographic metadata was included differed by source and by participant, and the metadata was provided uncurated.

Concerning this clone itself: Its antigen is currently not known. No clone much larger than this one lies a single base away; base qualities are absent.

TCRbeta CDR3 regions were amplified from genomic DNA using the immunoSEQ Assay, a bias-controlled multiplex PCR. Under the source paper's analysis protocol: The number of nucleated cells in each sample was estimated from the amplification of reference gene primers within the assay. To quantify the absolute abundance of each unique TCRbeta CDR3 rearrangement, sequence reads were collapsed and filtered. For each sample, productive Simpson clonality was calculated as the square root of Simpson's diversity index over productive rearrangements. The table comes from immuneACCESS by way of TCRdb, which keeps in-frame sequences with V and J called. Part of the clones is missing from these tables; in studies checked, under half for an unresolved V gene and the rest for unknown reasons. V, J and clone size reflect that table, while D and trimming were determined from the DNA. Across this sample there are 100,000 to 150,000 clones, with approximately 68% seen only once. The ten largest clones capture approximately 2% of the sample.

Whole blood was collected in K2EDTA tubes by collaborating institutions according to the institutions' own protocols. For TCRbeta analysis, collaborators shipped samples as frozen whole blood, isolated PBMCs, or DNA extracted from either of those sample types. The CDR1 and CDR2 encoded by the germline V gene (reference sequence) are DFQATT and SNEGSKA. The CDR3 contains 13 residues, cysteine and phenylalanine counted. Just the 39-base CDR3 DNA is kept, in frame starting at base 1. The junction carries 18 bases between V and J, which are trimmed by 3 bases and 15 bases respectively. This receptor was obtained from a woman aged 70 to 79 with acute or convalescent COVID-19. Sequencing used peripheral blood. This receptor chain uses TRBV20-1 and TRBJ1-6; TRBD1 is a weak D gene call, 5 bases matching. In nucleotides, the sequence is TGCAGTGCTAGTACAGGTGGATTATCCGGCCTCCACTTT. It codes for CSASTGGLSGLHF.